This passage covers 23 T cell receptor beta chains from one sample sequenced in a study of shared clonotypes between healthy human individuals. Positively selected for CCR7, the CD45RO-negative cells used as naive CD8 cells excluded terminally differentiated effector memory CD45RA+ cells. Sequencing used immunoSEQ multiplex PCR; TCRdb keeps in-frame clones, though not all of them. Found here are under 700,000 clones, approximately 95% of them singletons; the top ten hold 0.11%. Sequencing input: naive CD8+ T cells sorted from blood. These receptor sequences come from a woman in her 30s in good health.

The gene calls are TRBV7-9 and TRBJ1-2, with no clear D. Trimming shortened V by 5 bases and J by 3 bases, and 16 bases separated the two germline ends. This CDR3 contains 15 residues. CDR1 and CDR2 (germline): SEHNR, FQNEAQ (reference sequence). The CDR3 spells CASSAVVEGYYGYTF. DNA of the CDR3: TGTGCCAGCAGCGCCGTGGTGGAGGGCTACTATGGCTACACCTTC.

In regard to this clone: This sample includes further DNA sequences coding for the same CDR3. This chain links TRBV5-4 with TRBJ2-7, with D possibly matching TRBD2 (5 bases). The CDR3 runs to 13 residues. V dropped 2 bases and J dropped 3 bases, with 9 bases sitting between them. Per germline, CDR1 SGHNT and CDR2 YYREEE (reference sequence). The CDR3 coding sequence is TGTGCCAGCAGCTTAAGGGAGAGCTACGAGCAGTACTTC. It encodes CASSLRESYEQYF.

The V call is TRBV13, the J call TRBJ1-4; the D gene is possibly TRBD1 (5 bases). CDR3 size: 16 residues. Deletions cut 5 bases from V and 0 bases from J, with 13 bases between. Germline V gives CDR1 PRHDT, CDR2 FYEKMQ (reference sequence). The CDR3 region has the DNA TGTGCCAGCAGCCTCCTCAGGGAGGCAACTAATGAAAAACTGTTTTTT. It translates to CASSLLREATNEKLFF. Complete variable domain (other parts from reference TRBV13 and TRBJ1-4): AAGVIQSPRHLIKEKRETATLKCYPIPRHDTVYWYQQGPGQDPQFLISFYEKMQSDKGSIPDRFSAQQFSDYHSELNMSSLELGDSALYFCASSLLREATNEKLFFGSGTQLSVL.

CDR3 DNA: TGTGCCAGCAGCTCGGGGGGGGGATCGAACACTGAAGCTTTCTTT. Encoded protein: CASSSGGGSNTEAFF. V usage is TRBV6-4 and J usage is TRBJ1-1, with D perhaps matching TRBD1 (5 bases). Germline V gives CDR1 MRHNA, CDR2 SNTAGT. CDR3 length equals 15 residues. With 6 bases removed from V and 1 base from J, the gap between germline ends came to 15 bases.

The rearrangement joins TRBV7-6 to TRBJ2-3, with TRBD2 matching 7 bases. From germline, CDR1 is SGHVS and CDR2 FNYEAQ. The length of the CDR3 is 19 residues. V trimming: 0 bases; J trimming: 6 bases; junction bases outside the gene matches: 18. CDR3 in DNA: TGTGCCAGCAGCTTAGCGGCAGGAACCGTCGGGGCGGGAGCCGATACGCAGTATTTT. Amino acids: CASSLAAGTVGAGADTQYF.

This clone was seen a few times. J is TRBJ2-7 and V is TRBV2; D is possibly TRBD2 (6 bases). This CDR3 has 13 amino acids. Germline V CDR1 and CDR2: SNHLY, FYNNEI. V dropped 6 bases and J dropped 2 bases, with 11 bases sitting between them. The CDR3 sequence is CASREGTAYEQYF. The CDR3 nucleotides read TGTGCCAGCAGGGAGGGGACTGCCTACGAGCAGTACTTC.

As regards this clone: The same CDR3 arises from other DNA sequences in this sample as well. V gene TRBV28 combines with J gene TRBJ1-1, with D hard to call. V was shortened by 2 bases and J by 4 bases, with 2 bases between the two germline ends. CDR1 MDHEN and CDR2 SYDVKM come from the germline V gene. This CDR3 spans 11 amino acids. The CDR3 nucleotides read TGTGCCAGCAGTTTAACCACTGAAGCTTTCTTT. Protein: CASSLTTEAFF.

The chain has TRBV13 and TRBJ2-2, with a tentative D call TRBD2 (5 bases). The germline gives CDR1 PRHDT, CDR2 FYEKMQ (reference sequence). V was trimmed by 3 bases and J by 0 bases, leaving 8 bases between them. This CDR3 is built from 15 residues. CDR3 sequence reads: CASSFEGANTGELFF. Written as DNA, the CDR3 is TGTGCCAGCAGCTTTGAGGGTGCGAACACCGGGGAGCTGTTTTTT.

The chain links TRBV11-2 to TRBJ2-5; D could derive from TRBD1 or TRBD2 (5 bases each). The CDR3 is made up of 15 amino acids. V was cut by 4 bases and J by 11 bases, with 23 bases left in between. Germline CDR1 reads SGHAT; CDR2 reads FQNNGV. Here the CDR3 DNA reads TGTGCCAGCAGCTGGAGCAATCGGGAAGTAGGGGAGCAGTACTTC. This translates into CASSWSNREVGEQYF.

The chain has TRBV5-1 and TRBJ2-7, with a tentative D call TRBD1 (6 bases). The germline gives CDR1 SGHRS, CDR2 YFSETQ. The CDR3 spans 14 residues. V was clipped by 3 bases and J by 3 bases, with 13 bases between them. Written as DNA, the CDR3 is TGCGCCAGCAGCTGGACCGGGACAAACTACGAGCAGTACTTC. Protein sequence: CASSWTGTNYEQYF.

The J gene is TRBJ2-3, the V gene TRBV28; the match to TRBD2 covers 11 bases. Germline lookup yields CDR1 MDHEN and CDR2 SYDVKM. The CDR3 loop spans 15 amino acids. With V trimmed by 8 bases and J by 2 bases, 6 bases remained unmatched. In nucleotides, the CDR3 is TGTGCCAGCGGTGGGGGACTAGCGGACACAGATACGCAGTATTTT. Amino acids: CASGGGLADTDTQYF.

J is TRBJ2-5 and V is TRBV5-1, with 9 nucleotides matching TRBD1. The length of the CDR3 is 14 residues. V was clipped by 4 bases and J by 13 bases; unmatched bases: 14. CDR1 and CDR2 from the germline V gene are SGHRS and YFSETQ. The DNA for the CDR3 is TGCGCCAGCAGCCCCCGCGACAGGGGGAGCCCTTGGTACTTC. Its protein is CASSPRDRGSPWYF.

This chain links TRBV18 with TRBJ2-3; 7 bases line up with TRBD2. CDR1 is KGHSH and CDR2 is LQKENI in the germline V gene. The CDR3 consists of 16 residues. Trimming removed 2 bases from V and 5 bases from J; junction bases left unmatched: 10. In DNA, the CDR3 is TGTGCCAGCTCACCAGGGAGTAGCGGCGGGGGAGATACGCAGTATTTT. Translated: CASSPGSSGGGDTQYF.

This chain joins TRBV4-1 and TRBJ2-3; D remains unclear. Looked up from germline, CDR1 is MGHRA and CDR2 is YSYEKL. The CDR3 totals 12 residues. V lost 1 base to trimming and J lost 6 bases, with 5 bases between them. The CDR3: CASSQVYDTQYF. As DNA, the CDR3 is TGCGCCAGCAGCCAAGTTTACGATACGCAGTATTTT.

The V and J genes are TRBV13 and TRBJ2-3; D not resolved. The germline gives CDR1 PRHDT, CDR2 FYEKMQ (reference sequence). V lost 5 bases, J lost 5 bases, and 8 bases lay in between. This CDR3 spans 12 amino acids. The CDR3 region has the DNA TGTGCCAGCAGCCCAGGCCGAGATACGCAGTATTTT. It encodes CASSPGRDTQYF.

This chain joins TRBV6-5 and TRBJ1-3; TRBD1 aligns across 7 bases. CDR3 length: 15 amino acids. With 8 bases clipped from V and 2 bases from J, the junction kept 9 bases outside the gene matches. The germline gives CDR1 MNHEY, CDR2 SVGAGI. In DNA, the CDR3 is TGTGCCAGCTCCGACATAGGGGGCACTGGAAACACCATATATTTT. Its translation: CASSDIGGTGNTIYF.

The chain links TRBV11-2 to TRBJ2-2; D call uncertain. Germline V gene sequence: CDR1 SGHAT, CDR2 FQNNGV. The CDR3 extends over 16 amino acids. V lost 8 bases and J 0 bases, leaving 16 bases between the germline ends. CDR3 nucleotides: TGTGCCAGCCTCCCCCCCCTGGGGACGAACACCGGGGAGCTGTTTTTT. Translated, it gives CASLPPLGTNTGELFF.

This clone has a handful of counts. The V and J genes are TRBV10-3 and TRBJ2-7, with D hard to call. Germline V lookup: CDR1 ENHRY, CDR2 SYGVKD. Trimming took 0 bases from V and 2 from J, leaving 5 bases between them. The CDR3 loop spans 13 amino acids. The CDR3 DNA reads as TGTGCCATCAGTGAGTCCCCTGCCTACGAGCAGTACTTC. Amino acid sequence: CAISESPAYEQYF.

V usage is TRBV15 and J usage is TRBJ1-1; D is possibly TRBD1 (5 bases). The germline V gene encodes CDR1 LNHNV and CDR2 YYDKDF (reference sequence). V was cut by 3 bases and J by 5 bases, with 13 bases left in between. The CDR3 sequence is 14 residues long. The DNA for the CDR3 is TGTGCCACCAGCAGTGCGTCCTGGGGGACTGAAGCTTTCTTT. Residues: CATSSASWGTEAFF.

This chain joins TRBV13 and TRBJ2-3; TRBD1 might be the D (6 bases). The CDR3 runs 15 residues. The germline gives CDR1 PRHDT, CDR2 FYEKMQ (reference sequence). Trimming stripped 3 bases from V and 2 bases from J, with 12 bases between. The CDR3 DNA follows: TGTGCCAGCAGCTTCCGGGACAAGTACACAGATACGCAGTATTTT. Protein product: CASSFRDKYTDTQYF. The whole variable domain, filled in from reference TRBV13 and TRBJ2-3, reads AAGVIQSPRHLIKEKRETATLKCYPIPRHDTVYWYQQGPGQDPQFLISFYEKMQSDKGSIPDRFSAQQFSDYHSELNMSSLELGDSALYFCASSFRDKYTDTQYFGPGTRLTVL.

The chain carries TRBV28 and TRBJ1-5, with 9 bases matching TRBD1. Germline V gene lookup returns CDR1 MDHEN and CDR2 SYDVKM. This CDR3 is 12 amino acids long. As DNA, the CDR3 is TGTGCGATCACAGGGGGCAGTCAGCCCCAGCATTTT. Translated: CAITGGSQPQHF.

J is TRBJ2-7 and V is TRBV27, with D perhaps TRBD2 (5 bases). The germline V gene has CDR1 MNHEY and CDR2 SMNVEV (reference sequence). V was clipped by 1 base and J by 6 bases, with 13 bases between them. This CDR3 has 14 amino acids. The CDR3 loop is CASSLLSGLSEQYF. CDR3 coding DNA: TGTGCCAGCAGTTTATTGAGCGGCTTATCCGAGCAGTACTTC.

V and J are TRBV5-6 and TRBJ2-5; no reliable D call. Judging by the DNA end, TRBJ2-7 fits better; the J call may be wrong. The germline V gene has CDR1 SGHDT and CDR2 YYEEEE. This CDR3 is 14 amino acids long. CDR3 residues: CASSRSSDSYEQYF. In DNA form, the CDR3 reads TGTGCCAGCAGCCGAAGCAGCGATTCCTACGAGCAGTACTTC.